The entry that follows covers one T cell receptor (beta chain) sequence. The antigen is unknown. This sample was included in a study of chemoradiotherapy in HPV16-positive cancers. Study outcomes and limitations: For HPV16-positive patients, expanding HPV-responsive T cells associated with longer recurrence-free survival.

This CDR3 region has 15 residues. The germline V and J ends were trimmed by 5 bases and 4 bases, with 17 bases remaining between them. Germline V gene sequence: CDR1 MDHEN, CDR2 SYDVKM. Assay used: immunoSEQ multiplex PCR; TCRdb lists only in-frame clones, some missing. The table has roughly 15,000 clones, 60% to 85% seen once. The source of this sequence is a human donor with HPV-associated anogenital cancer. Collection of the sample occurred from a patient who underwent chemoradiotherapy. The J gene is TRBJ1-1, the V gene TRBV28, with D tentatively TRBD1 (5 bases). CDR3 residues: CASSDIGARSTEAFF. The CDR3 DNA sequence: TGTGCCAGCAGTGATATTGGGGCTCGCTCCACTGAAGCTTTCTTT. Filled out from reference TRBV28 and TRBJ1-1, the complete variable domain reads DVKVTQSSRYLVKRTGEKVFLECVQDMDHENMFWYRQDPGLGLRLIYFSYDVKMKEKGDIPEGYSVSREKKERFSLILESASTNQTSMYLCASSDIGARSTEAFFGQGTRLTVV.